This T cell receptor beta chain was observed in a study of identical twins' blood T cells. This clonotype came up a few times. Looked up from germline, CDR1 is DFQATT and CDR2 is SNEGSKA (reference sequence). This CDR3 is 14 amino acids long. The V gene lost 2 bases and the J gene lost 7 bases, with 15 bases spanning the gap. TCRdb used MiXCR to reprocess the 5' RACE reads, holding one entry per CDR3 protein. The data show 350,000 to 400,000 distinct CDR3 sequences, over 25% seen once. Source material: PBMCs. The sequence derives from a woman aged 18 to 55 in good health. The J gene is TRBJ2-1, the V gene TRBV20-1; no firm D call. CDR3 in DNA: TGCAGTGCTAGAAGCTCGGACCAAAGGAATGAGCAGTTCTTC. Encoded protein: CSARSSDQRNEQFF.